Below, one T cell receptor (beta chain) is given with its context. The CDR3 is 11 residues long. Germline values: CDR1 MNHEY, CDR2 SVGEGT. V was clipped by 6 bases and J by 14 bases, with 11 bases between them. Patients in Seattle were enrolled during active infection, then followed longitudinally. The sample is drawn from a study of blood T cell repertoires in COVID-19. Study-wide background: From the United States, Italy and Spain came samples of acute and convalescent COVID-19.

Authors' methods: How many nucleated cells were present was estimated from reference gene primer amplification. Method: immunoSEQ multiplex PCR; TCRdb's copy keeps in-frame clones and lacks some. V, J and clone size were drawn from that table, and D and trimming were deduced from the DNA. The table lists about 130,000 clones, around nine tenths of them singletons, with more than 9.5% in the top ten. The material sequenced was peripheral blood. The receptor was isolated from a woman in her 70s with COVID-19, enrolled during active disease. The chain is built from TRBV6-2 or TRBV6-3 and TRBJ1-6; D unclear. CDR3 coding DNA: TGTGCCAGCAGCCTAGCAAACACCCTCCACTTT. This encodes CASSLANTLHF.